One sample yielded the 19 T cell receptor beta chains listed below, sequenced in a study of cytomegalovirus exposure and HLA in healthy donors. The PCR was carried out with 60 Vbeta primers and 13 Jbeta primers. The method was immunoSEQ multiplex PCR; TCRdb's version includes in-frame clones alone and lacks a portion of them. The sample has over 55,000 clones, approximately 87% seen once; the top ten hold approximately 1.4%. The sequenced material came from PBMCs. The origin of the receptors is a man aged 18 to 30 in good health and CMV-seronegative.

This clone was detected only once. J is TRBJ1-2 and V is TRBV9; perhaps TRBD1 as D (6 bases). Trimming cost V 0 bases and J 0 bases, with 6 bases left between them. Germline CDR1 reads SGDLS; CDR2 reads YYNGEE. This CDR3 spans 14 amino acids. In nucleotides, the CDR3 is TGTGCCAGCAGCGTAGGACAGGCTAACTATGGCTACACCTTC. This sequence encodes CASSVGQANYGYTF.

In regard to this clone: The junction departs from the called germline gene at one end, perhaps through a read error. This sample also contains other DNA sequences that code for the same CDR3. The rearrangement uses TRBV10-2 and TRBJ1-1; D is possibly TRBD1 (5 bases). CDR1 is WSHSY, CDR2 SAAADI, per germline. This CDR3 has 15 amino acids. As DNA, the CDR3 is TGCGCCAGCAAAGGGGAAAGACACTTGGACACTGAAGCCTTCTTT. The encoded protein is CASKGERHLDTEAFF.

The gene calls are TRBV27 and TRBJ2-5, with a possible D match to TRBD2 (6 bases). Near its end, the DNA agrees better with TRBJ2-7, so the J call may be wrong. CDR1 and CDR2 (germline): MNHEY, SMNVEV (reference sequence). The CDR3 length is 13 residues. The CDR3 is CASSWAGQYEQYF. The DNA for the CDR3 is TGTGCCAGCAGTTGGGCGGGGCAATACGAGCAGTACTTC.

The V and J genes are TRBV10-3 and TRBJ2-3; TRBD2 aligns across 7 bases. This CDR3 has 15 residues. Trimming took 3 bases from V and 5 from J; bases not matched to a gene: 8. CDR1 and CDR2 from the germline V gene are ENHRY and SYGVKD. DNA of the CDR3: TGTGCCATCAGTGACTTCGCGGGGGAGGAAGATACGCAGTATTTT. Translating it yields CAISDFAGEEDTQYF.

The chain links TRBV7-9 to TRBJ1-2; D is unclear. V lost 1 base and J lost 13, with 16 bases in between. The CDR3 consists of 13 residues. Germline loops: CDR1 SEHNR, CDR2 FQNEAQ (reference sequence). The CDR3 nucleotides are TGTGCCAGCAGCTTAGACGCAGACCCTGGACTCACCTTC. This translates into CASSLDADPGLTF.

CDR3 in DNA: TGCGCCAGCAGGCAACAGGGTTTCTATGGCTACACCTTC. Its protein is CASRQQGFYGYTF. The chain joins TRBV5-1 to TRBJ1-2; the D gene is possibly TRBD1 (6 bases). Trimming stripped 5 bases from V and 4 bases from J, with 12 bases between. This CDR3 region has 13 residues. The germline V gene has CDR1 SGHRS and CDR2 YFSETQ.

CDR3 in amino acids: CSALTVYEQYF. CDR3 in DNA: TGCAGTGCTCTGACAGTCTACGAGCAGTACTTC. The genes are TRBV20-1 and TRBJ2-7; a possible D gene is TRBD1 (5 bases). Trimming removed 5 bases at V and 3 bases at J, with 8 bases between. The CDR3 loop spans 11 amino acids. From germline, CDR1 is DFQATT and CDR2 SNEGSKA (reference sequence).

This chain links TRBV30 with TRBJ2-5; weak D call: TRBD1 (6 bases). Trimming took 2 bases from V and 5 from J, leaving 9 bases between them. The germline gives CDR1 GTSNPN, CDR2 SVGIG (reference sequence). The CDR3 length is 12 residues. In DNA form, the CDR3 reads TGTGCCTGGAGTCGCCAGGGGGAGACCCAGTACTTC. Translated, it gives CAWSRQGETQYF.

The V gene is TRBV19, the J gene TRBJ1-3; no definite D call. This CDR3 contains 14 residues. Trimming left V 5 bases short and J 2 bases short, with 10 bases between. The germline V gene has CDR1 LNHDA and CDR2 SQIVND (reference sequence). The CDR3 sequence is CASSPSSAGNTIYF. CDR3 in DNA: TGTGCCAGTAGTCCTAGTTCCGCTGGAAACACCATATATTTT.

This rearrangement joins TRBV20-1 to TRBJ2-7, with a weak D call TRBD2 (5 bases). The CDR3 totals 10 residues. CDR1 is DFQATT, CDR2 SNEGSKA, per germline (reference sequence). Trimming took off 5 bases at V and 3 bases at J, with 5 bases between the two ends. This chain's CDR3 is CSAGSYEQYF. CDR3 DNA: TGCAGTGCTGGGAGCTACGAGCAGTACTTC.

This chain connects TRBV6-5 to TRBJ1-2, with D hard to call. The V end lost 5 bases, the J end lost 0 bases, and 10 bases lay between the germline ends. The germline V gene has CDR1 MNHEY and CDR2 SVGAGI. The CDR3 sequence is 14 residues long. This chain's CDR3 is CASSKDGTNYGYTF. The CDR3 nucleotides are TGTGCCAGCAGTAAGGACGGGACTAACTATGGCTACACCTTC.

The chain combines TRBV2 with TRBJ1-6; D remains ambiguous. Germline assignment: CDR1 SNHLY and CDR2 FYNNEI. The germline V and J ends were trimmed by 6 bases and 6 bases, with 9 bases remaining between them. This CDR3 has 13 amino acids. This CDR3 reads CASSAQSNSPLHF. Here the CDR3 DNA reads TGTGCCAGCAGCGCACAAAGTAATTCACCCCTCCACTTT.

The chain recombines TRBV7-9 with TRBJ2-1; TRBD2 matches at 7 bases. With 1 base clipped from V and 1 base from J, the junction kept 13 bases outside the gene matches. The germline V gene has CDR1 SEHNR and CDR2 FQNEAQ (reference sequence). CDR3 size: 19 residues. CDR3 sequence reads: CASSLDPGGGYGSYNEQFF. DNA for the CDR3: TGTGCCAGCAGCTTAGACCCTGGGGGGGGGTATGGGTCCTACAATGAGCAGTTCTTC. The entire variable domain, with the rest obtained from reference TRBV7-9 and TRBJ2-1, is as follows: DTGVSQNPRHKITKRGQNVTFRCDPISEHNRLYWYRQTLGQGPEFLTYFQNEAQLEKSRLLSDRFSAERPKGSFSTLEIQRTEQGDSAMYLCASSLDPGGGYGSYNEQFFGPGTRLTVL.

Here the CDR3 reads CASSPRTGGSEKLFF. CDR3 nucleotide sequence: TGTGCCAGCTCACCTAGGACAGGGGGCAGTGAAAAACTGTTTTTT. The chain links TRBV18 to TRBJ1-4; 11 nucleotides line up with TRBD1. Per the germline V gene, CDR1 is KGHSH and CDR2 is LQKENI. The CDR3 is 15 residues long. V lost 3 bases to trimming and J lost 7 bases; unmatched junction nucleotides: 4. Combining the CDR3 with reference TRBV18 and TRBJ1-4 gives the whole variable domain NAGVMQNPRHLVRRRGQEARLRCSPMKGHSHVYWYRQLPEEGLKFMVYLQKENIIDESGMPKERFSAEFPKEGPSILRIQQVVRGDSAAYFCASSPRTGGSEKLFFGSGTQLSVL.

This clone counts as medium-sized (0.01 to 0.1%). The gene calls are TRBV29-1 and TRBJ1-1; TRBD1 matches 8 bases. The CDR3 is 12 amino acids. V shed 2 bases, J shed 4 bases, and the junction held 0 bases outside the gene matches. Germline V gene lookup returns CDR1 SQVTM and CDR2 ANQGSEA. This chain's CDR3 is CSVEQGATEAFF. CDR3 in DNA: TGCAGCGTTGAACAGGGGGCCACTGAAGCTTTCTTT.

V usage is TRBV5-1 and J usage is TRBJ2-2, with 8 bases that match TRBD1. V shed 5 bases, J shed 4 bases, and the junction held 7 bases outside the gene matches. Germline CDR1 and CDR2: SGHRS and YFSETQ. The CDR3 is made up of 15 amino acids. The CDR3 bases are TGCGCCAGCAGAAAACAGGGGGTTACCACCGGGGAGCTGTTTTTT. Translated: CASRKQGVTTGELFF.

This rearrangement joins TRBV5-6 to TRBJ2-3, with D tentatively TRBD2 (6 bases). This CDR3 contains 12 residues. Germline V gene sequence: CDR1 SGHDT, CDR2 YYEEEE. CDR3 sequence: CGSGVLTDTQYF. Here the CDR3 DNA reads TGTGGATCGGGGGTTCTAACAGATACGCAGTATTTT. Using reference TRBV5-6 and TRBJ2-3 for the parts outside the CDR3, the full variable domain is DAGVTQSPTHLIKTRGQQVTLRCSPKSGHDTVSWYQQALGQGPQFIFQYYEEEERQRGNFPDRFSGHQFPNYSSELNVNALLLGDSALYLCGSGVLTDTQYFGPGTRLTVL.

The rearrangement links TRBV7-2 to TRBJ2-2; perhaps TRBD1 as D (5 bases). The CDR3 sequence is 16 residues long. Per the germline V gene, CDR1 is SGHTA and CDR2 is FQGNSA. V was pared by 1 base and J by 3 bases, with 12 bases between. The CDR3 is CASSLVGAADTGELFF. CDR3 nucleotides: TGTGCCAGCAGCTTAGTAGGGGCGGCGGACACCGGGGAGCTGTTTTTT.

The chain joins TRBV30 to TRBJ2-7; tentatively, D is TRBD2 (5 bases). The V end was cut by 3 bases, the J end by 0 bases, with 6 bases between. CDR1 and CDR2 from the germline V gene are GTSNPN and SVGIG (reference sequence). This CDR3 contains 12 residues. CDR3 loop: CAWSGDSYEQYF. CDR3 DNA: TGTGCCTGGAGCGGGGACTCCTACGAGCAGTACTTC. Full variable domain (missing parts from reference TRBV30 and TRBJ2-7): SQTIHQWPATLVQPVGSPLSLECTVEGTSNPNLYWYRQAAGRGLQLLFYSVGIGQISSEVPQNLSASRPQDRQFILSSKKLLLSDSGFYLCAWSGDSYEQYFGPGTRLTVT.